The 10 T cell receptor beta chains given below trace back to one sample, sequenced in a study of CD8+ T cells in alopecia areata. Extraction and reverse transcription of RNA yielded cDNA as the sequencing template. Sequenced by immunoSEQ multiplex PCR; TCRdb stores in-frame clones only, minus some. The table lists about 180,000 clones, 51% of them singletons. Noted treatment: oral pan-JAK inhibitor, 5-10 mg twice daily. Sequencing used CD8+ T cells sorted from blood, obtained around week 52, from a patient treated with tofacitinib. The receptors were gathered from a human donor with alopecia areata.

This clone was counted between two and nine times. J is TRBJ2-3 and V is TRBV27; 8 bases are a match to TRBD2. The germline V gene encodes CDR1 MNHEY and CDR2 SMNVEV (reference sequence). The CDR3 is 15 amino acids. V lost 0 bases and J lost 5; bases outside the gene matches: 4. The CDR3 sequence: CASSLSGLDRDTQYF. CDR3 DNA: TGTGCCAGCAGTTTATCGGGACTAGATCGAGATACGCAGTATTTT.

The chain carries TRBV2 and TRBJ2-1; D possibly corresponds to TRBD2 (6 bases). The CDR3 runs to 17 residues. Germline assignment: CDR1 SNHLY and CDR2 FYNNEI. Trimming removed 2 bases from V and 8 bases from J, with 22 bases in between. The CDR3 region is CASSEPDFAGPRDEQFF. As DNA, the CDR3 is TGTGCCAGCAGTGAACCTGACTTCGCGGGGCCTAGGGATGAGCAGTTCTTC.

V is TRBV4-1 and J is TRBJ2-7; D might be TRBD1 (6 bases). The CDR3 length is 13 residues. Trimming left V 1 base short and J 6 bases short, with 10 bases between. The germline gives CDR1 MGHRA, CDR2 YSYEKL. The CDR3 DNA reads TGCGCCAGCAGCCAAGTCCCAGGGGCCGAGCAGTACTTC. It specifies CASSQVPGAEQYF.

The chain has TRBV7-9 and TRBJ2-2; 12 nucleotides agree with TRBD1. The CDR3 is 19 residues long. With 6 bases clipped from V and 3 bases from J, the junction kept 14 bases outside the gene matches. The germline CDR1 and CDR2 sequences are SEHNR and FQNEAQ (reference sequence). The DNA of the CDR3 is TGTGCCAGCAGAAAATGGGGACAGGGGGCAGCGAAGTACACCGGGGAGCTGTTTTTT. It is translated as CASRKWGQGAAKYTGELFF.

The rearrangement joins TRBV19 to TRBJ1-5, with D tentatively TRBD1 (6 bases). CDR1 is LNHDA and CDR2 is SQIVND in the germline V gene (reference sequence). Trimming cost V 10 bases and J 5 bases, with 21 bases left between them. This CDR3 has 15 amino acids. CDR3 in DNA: TGTGCCACTAGACCGTGGCAGGGGAATTATCAGCCCCAGCATTTT. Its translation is CATRPWQGNYQPQHF.

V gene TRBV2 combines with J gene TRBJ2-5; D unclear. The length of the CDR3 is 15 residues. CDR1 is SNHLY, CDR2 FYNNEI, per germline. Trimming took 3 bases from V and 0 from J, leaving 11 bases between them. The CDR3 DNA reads TGTGCCAGCAGTGAGTCAGCGTCATACCAAGAGACCCAGTACTTC. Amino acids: CASSESASYQETQYF.

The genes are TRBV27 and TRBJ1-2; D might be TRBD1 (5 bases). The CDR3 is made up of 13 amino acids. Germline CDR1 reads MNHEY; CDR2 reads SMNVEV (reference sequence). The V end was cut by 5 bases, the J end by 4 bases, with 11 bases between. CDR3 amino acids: CASSGGTGYGYTF. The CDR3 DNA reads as TGTGCCAGCAGTGGAGGGACTGGCTATGGCTACACCTTC.

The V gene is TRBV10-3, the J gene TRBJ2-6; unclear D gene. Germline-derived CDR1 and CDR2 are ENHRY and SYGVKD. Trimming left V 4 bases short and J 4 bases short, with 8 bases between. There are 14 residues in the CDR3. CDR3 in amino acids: CAISAVGGANVLTF. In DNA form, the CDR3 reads TGTGCCATCAGTGCCGTTGGGGGGGCCAACGTCCTGACTTTC.

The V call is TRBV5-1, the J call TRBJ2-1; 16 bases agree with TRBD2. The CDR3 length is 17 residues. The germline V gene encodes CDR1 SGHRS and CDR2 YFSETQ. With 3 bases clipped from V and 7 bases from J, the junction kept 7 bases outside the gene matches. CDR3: CASSSGLAGGRGNEQFF. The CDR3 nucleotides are TGCGCCAGCAGCTCGGGACTAGCGGGGGGGCGAGGAAATGAGCAGTTCTTC.

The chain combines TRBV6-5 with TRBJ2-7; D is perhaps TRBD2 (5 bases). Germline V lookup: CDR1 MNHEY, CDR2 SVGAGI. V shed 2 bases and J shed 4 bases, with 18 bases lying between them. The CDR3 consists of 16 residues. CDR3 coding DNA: TGTGCCAGCAGTTACGGAGAGGGCAGGCCGGGATACGAGCAGTACTTC. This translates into CASSYGEGRPGYEQYF.